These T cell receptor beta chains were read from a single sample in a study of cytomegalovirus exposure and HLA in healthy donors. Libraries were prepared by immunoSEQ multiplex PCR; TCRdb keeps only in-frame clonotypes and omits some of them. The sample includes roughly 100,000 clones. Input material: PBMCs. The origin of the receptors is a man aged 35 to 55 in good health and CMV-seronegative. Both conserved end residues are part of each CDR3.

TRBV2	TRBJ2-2	CASSALAGGAGELFF
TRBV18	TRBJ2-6	CASSPFGTRNLGANVLTF
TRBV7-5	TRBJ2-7	CARSRDRYYEQYF
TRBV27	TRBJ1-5	CASRNKGDRGQNQPQHF
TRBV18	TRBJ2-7	CASSRGRANSYEQYF
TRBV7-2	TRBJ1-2	CASSFSSDRARSYTF
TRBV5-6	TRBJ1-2	CASRWTGGSIGYTF
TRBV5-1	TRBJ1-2	CASSFQAGGDYGYTF
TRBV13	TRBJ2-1	CAGTPQRTSATYNEQFF
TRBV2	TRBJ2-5	CASSETSGGEAQYF
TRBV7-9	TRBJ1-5	CASSPPDSSKGPQHF
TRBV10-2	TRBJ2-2	CASNSGGNTGELFF
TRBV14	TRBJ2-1	CASSHRQTNEQFF
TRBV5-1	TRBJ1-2	CASSPGQFNYGYTF
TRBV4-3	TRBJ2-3	CASSQNPGSTDTQYF
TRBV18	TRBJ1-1	CASSPYRTGDRNTEAFF
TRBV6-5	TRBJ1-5	CASSKGTGRRKPQHF
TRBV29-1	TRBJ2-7	CSGRGTGTYEQYF
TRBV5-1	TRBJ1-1	CASSLAIRVGRGSEAFF
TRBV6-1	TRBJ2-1	CASSAQKGRVTYNEQFF
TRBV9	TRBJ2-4	CASSVDPSENIQYF
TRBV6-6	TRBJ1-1	CASRQGPADTEAFF
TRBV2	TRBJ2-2	CASSELAQNTGELFF
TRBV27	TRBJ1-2	CATKGQTDYGYTF
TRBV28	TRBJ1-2	CATDSGDRKTF
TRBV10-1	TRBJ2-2	CASSGGSSGELFF
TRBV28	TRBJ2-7	CASSSGGYEQYF
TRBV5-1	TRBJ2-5	CASSLVGTSGQETQYF
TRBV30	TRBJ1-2	CAWSVWQGMIYGYTF
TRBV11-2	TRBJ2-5	CASSDRQGALETQYF
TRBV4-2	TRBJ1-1	CASSQPGTAIEAFF
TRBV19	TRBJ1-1	CASSIDFGTEAFF
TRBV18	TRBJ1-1	CASSPFGQAGDTEAFF
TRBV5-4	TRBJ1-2	CASSLSLSSYTF
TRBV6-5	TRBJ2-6	CATHRAGANVLTF
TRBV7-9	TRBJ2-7	CASSPGDGPYEQYF
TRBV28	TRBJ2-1	CASSFVLAGDEQFF
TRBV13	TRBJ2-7	CASSWARDSYEQYF
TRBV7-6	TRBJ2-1	CASSPSWRPTGGDEQFF
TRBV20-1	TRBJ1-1	CSAGQGRAFF
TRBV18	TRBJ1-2	CASSPSGQQFNYGYTF
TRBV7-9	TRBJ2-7	CASSSLGGGLTYEQYF
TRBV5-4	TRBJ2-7	CASSGGTSGSLDEQYF
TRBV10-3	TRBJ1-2	CAISDTQRQENYGYTF
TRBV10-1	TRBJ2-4	CASSDRDKNIQYF
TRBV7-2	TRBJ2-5	CASSLRISGLQETQYF
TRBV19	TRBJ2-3	CASSIVAGGLGNTQYF
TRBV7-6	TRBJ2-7	CASSLGRDREYEQYF
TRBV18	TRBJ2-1	CASSPPVSGRDNEQFF
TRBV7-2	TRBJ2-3	CASSPQSGGLTDTQYF
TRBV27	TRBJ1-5	CASSLSGARQPQHF
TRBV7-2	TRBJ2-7	CASSPGGPTYEQYF